A selection of T cell receptor beta chains follows, all from one sample in a study of response to subunit inactivated influenza vaccine. MiXCR, run by TCRdb on the RT-PCR reads, gives a single entry per CDR3 protein. Counted here are 800,000 to 1,000,000 distinct CDR3 sequences, around 21% occurring once; the ten biggest clones make up roughly a tenth. The sequencing here drew on PBMCs from blood, taken roughly 5 days after vaccination. The origin of the receptors is a man aged 45 to 65 who received an inactivated influenza vaccine. Both conserved end residues are part of each CDR3. D genes are given only for firm matches. Clone size is given for some rows only: seen once, a few or many times, or a class if the clone is expanded.

cdr3_nt cdr3_aa d_call j_call clone_size v_call
TGCAGCGTTGCGGCGGGAGTCGGAACCGGGGAGCTGTTTTTT CSVAAGVGTGELFF TRBD2 TRBJ2-2 many TRBV29-1
TGCAGTGCTAGCCCATGGGACAGGGGTGGAAGCTACGAGCAGTACTTC CSASPWDRGGSYEQYF TRBD1 TRBJ2-7 few TRBV20-1
TGTGCCAGCAGCTGGGGACACCAGGCCTACGAGCAGTACTTC CASSWGHQAYEQYF . TRBJ2-7 few TRBV5-6
TGCGCCAGCAGCTACGCGTCAGGGGGTTCTGTGCTATACGAGCAGTACTTC CASSYASGGSVLYEQYF TRBD1 TRBJ2-7 few TRBV5-1
TGTGCCAGCAGCTTCCGCCGACAGGGGATCCTTGAGAAAAATTCACCCCTCCACTTT CASSFRRQGILEKNSPLHF TRBD1 TRBJ1-6 few TRBV7-8
TGTGCCATCAGTGAAGTACTAGGGGACTACGAGCAGTACTTC CAISEVLGDYEQYF . TRBJ2-7 many TRBV10-3
TGCGCCAGCAGCCAGAAAACAGGGGGGCGAACCGGGGAGCTGTTTTTT CASSQKTGGRTGELFF TRBD1 TRBJ2-2 . TRBV4-3
TGTGCCAGCAGCGTAGGGGCTAGCGGGGGGGCCCGAGAGACCCAGTACTTC CASSVGASGGARETQYF TRBD2 TRBJ2-5 . TRBV9
TGTGCCAGCAACAACCCTCTCGACAGGGGTGGGAACAATGAGCAGTTCTTC CASNNPLDRGGNNEQFF TRBD1 TRBJ2-1 many TRBV12-3/TRBV12-4
TGTGCCAGCAGCTTAGAATATTACGGCGGGGTGGAGACCCAGTACTTC CASSLEYYGGVETQYF . TRBJ2-5 . TRBV7-2
TGCAGTGCTCGCGACATGAGCGACACCGGGGAGCTGTTTTTT CSARDMSDTGELFF . TRBJ2-2 few TRBV20-1
TGCAGTGCTACCCCGCTCCAGCGGGGGACCACCAATGAGCAGTTCTTC CSATPLQRGTTNEQFF TRBD2 TRBJ2-1 few TRBV20-1
TGTGCCAGCACTCAGGACAGGGGAAGGGGGGACACTGAAGCTTTCTTT CASTQDRGRGDTEAFF . TRBJ1-1 . TRBV21-1
TGTGCCAGCAGTTACTTGCAGGGAGGTTCACCCCTCCACTTT CASSYLQGGSPLHF . TRBJ1-6 many TRBV6-5
TGCGCCAGCAGCCAAGCTTATCGGGATCAGCCCCAGCATTTT CASSQAYRDQPQHF . TRBJ1-5 . TRBV4-3
TGCGCCAGCAGCCCTAGACAGCGGTCGGCGAACAATGAGCAGTTCTTC CASSPRQRSANNEQFF . TRBJ2-1 many TRBV4-1
TGTGCCAGCAGTTTTGGGGCTAGCGGGAGTATCGATGAGCAGTTCTTC CASSFGASGSIDEQFF TRBD2 TRBJ2-1 few TRBV27
TGTGCCAGCACCCCTTTCCTGGGACACCTATATGGCTACACCTTC CASTPFLGHLYGYTF . TRBJ1-2 few TRBV12-3/TRBV12-4
TGCAGTGCTAGAGTAGGGATAACCGGGGAGCTGTTTTTT CSARVGITGELFF . TRBJ2-2 . TRBV20-1
TGTGCCAGCTTAAGCAAAGGGTTAACCGGGGAGCTGTTTTTT CASLSKGLTGELFF . TRBJ2-2 . TRBV11-2
TGCGCCAGCAGGCCTGACAGGGGAAGCTCCTACAATGAGCAGTTCTTC CASRPDRGSSYNEQFF TRBD1 TRBJ2-1 . TRBV10-1
TGTGCCAGCAGCCAAGTTACCAGCTACGAGCAGTACTTC CASSQVTSYEQYF . TRBJ2-7 many TRBV4-2
TGTGCCACCAGCAGAAGGACAGAATCCTTCGGGTTGGAGACCCAGTACTTC CATSRRTESFGLETQYF . TRBJ2-5 . TRBV15
TGTGCCAGCATAAGGGCTCAAGAGACCCAGTACTTC CASIRAQETQYF . TRBJ2-5 . TRBV2
TGTGCCAGCAGTTTTGGAGAGTACGAGCAGTACTTC CASSFGEYEQYF . TRBJ2-7 many TRBV6-2/TRBV6-3
TGCAGCGCGGACAGGGGGGATAGGGATACGCAGTATTTT CSADRGDRDTQYF TRBD1 TRBJ2-3 . TRBV29-1
TGCAGTGCTAGAGGGACAGGCTTCACAGATACGCAGTATTTT CSARGTGFTDTQYF TRBD1 TRBJ2-3 many TRBV20-1
TGTGCCAGCAGCCCGGGGGGGGAAAAACTGTTTTTT CASSPGGEKLFF . TRBJ1-4 many TRBV12-3/TRBV12-4
TGTGCCAGTAGTGTCGGCAGGGGGCGACAGGTGAATGGCTACACCTTC CASSVGRGRQVNGYTF TRBD1 TRBJ1-2 few TRBV19
TGCGCCAGCAGCCGCTTGCGGGGGGGATTCAATGAGCAGTTCTTC CASSRLRGGFNEQFF TRBD2 TRBJ2-1 few TRBV4-1
TGTGCCAGCAGTTTAGCGGGGGGGCAGGGTGAGCAGTTCTTC CASSLAGGQGEQFF . TRBJ2-1 many TRBV12-3/TRBV12-4
TGCAGTGCTAGTGGGGGCAGGTCACGGACTGAAGCTTTCTTT CSASGGRSRTEAFF . TRBJ1-1 many TRBV20-1
TGTGCCAGCAGCTCTATTGTGGGACGCGGTGTCGGGGAGCTGTTTTTT CASSSIVGRGVGELFF . TRBJ2-2 few TRBV11-2
TGTGCCAGCAGCCTCCTTAGGACAGGGATCTATGGCTACACCTTC CASSLLRTGIYGYTF TRBD1 TRBJ1-2 once TRBV7-2
TGTGCCAGCAGTTCCCCTGGACAGGGGGTGTGGGAGACCCAGTACTTC CASSSPGQGVWETQYF TRBD1 TRBJ2-5 few TRBV28
TGTGCCAGCAGTTACCGACAGGCAGAAGAGACCCAGTACTTT CASSYRQAEETQYF . TRBJ2-5 . TRBV27
TGTGCCAGCAGCCAAGATCGGCGCACCGGGGAGCTGTTTTTT CASSQDRRTGELFF . TRBJ2-2 few TRBV4-2
TGCAGTGCTACACGGGACGCTCCGAATAGCGAGCAGTACTTC CSATRDAPNSEQYF . TRBJ2-7 . TRBV20-1
TGTGCCAGCAGTTTCCCCTCCCGAGGCGATCAGCCCCAGCATTTT CASSFPSRGDQPQHF . TRBJ1-5 few TRBV28
TGTGCCAGCAGTGATAAAGTAACTACGAGGACCCAGTACTTC CASSDKVTTRTQYF . TRBJ2-5 . TRBV25-1
TGTGCCAGCAGCCGCCTTGGCGCTGAAGCTTTCTTT CASSRLGAEAFF . TRBJ1-1 few TRBV5-5